The rows below give T cell receptor beta chains drawn from one sample of a study of blood T cell repertoires in COVID-19. Measured with immunoSEQ multiplex PCR; TCRdb has only the in-frame clones, and not every one. Here the sample spans 180,000 or so clones, 70% to 90% being singletons. Sequences were obtained from peripheral blood. The receptors stem from a person aged 65-85 years with COVID-19, enrolled during active disease. CDR3s include the opening cysteine and the closing phenylalanine or tryptophan. Each record gives: J gene, clone size, D gene, V gene, CDR3 protein, CDR3 DNA. The D gene is left open where the match is weak. Not all rows give a size; the values are once, few, many and, for expanded clones, a class.

>TRBJ1-3|.|.|TRBV12-3/TRBV12-4
CASSLGEGNTIYF
TGTGCCAGCAGTTTGGGAGAAGGAAACACCATATATTTT
>TRBJ2-3|.|TRBD1|TRBV18
CASSGQGKDTQYF
TGTGCCAGCTCGGGACAGGGGAAAGATACGCAGTATTTT
>TRBJ1-4|.|.|TRBV18
CASSPQGPNEKLFF
TGTGCCAGCTCACCCCAGGGCCCGAATGAAAAACTGTTTTTT
>TRBJ1-2|.|TRBD1|TRBV9
CASSNTGQGGGYTF
TGTGCCAGCAGCAACACGGGACAGGGAGGCGGCTACACCTTC
>TRBJ2-5|.|.|TRBV18
CASSPSMYQETQYF
TGTGCCAGCTCACCGTCAATGTACCAAGAGACCCAGTACTTC
>TRBJ1-1|.|.|TRBV6-6
CASSYSGQGNTEAFF
TGTGCCAGCAGTTACTCGGGGCAGGGGAACACTGAAGCTTTCTTT
>TRBJ2-1|few|TRBD1|TRBV19
CASARGQGSYNEQFF
TGTGCCAGTGCCCGTGGACAGGGTTCCTACAATGAGCAGTTCTTC
>TRBJ1-3|.|TRBD1|TRBV10-3
CAISEVGQLSSGNTIYF
TGTGCCATCAGTGAAGTGGGACAGCTCTCCTCTGGAAACACCATATATTTT
>TRBJ1-6|.|TRBD1|TRBV6-5
CASNKGAKSPLHF
TGTGCCAGCAATAAGGGGGCTAAATCACCCCTCCACTTT
>TRBJ2-3|.|TRBD2|TRBV28
CASSSSLAGGADTQYF
TGTGCCAGCAGTTCCTCACTAGCGGGAGGGGCGGATACGCAGTATTTT
>TRBJ1-5|.|TRBD1|TRBV10-3
CAISEGQDNQPQHF
TGTGCCATCAGTGAGGGACAGGATAATCAGCCCCAGCATTTT
>TRBJ1-4|.|TRBD1|TRBV7-6
CASSLQGAANEKLFF
TGTGCCAGCAGCTTACAGGGGGCGGCTAATGAAAAACTGTTTTTT
>TRBJ2-3|.|.|TRBV29-1
CSVEVQGTVSDTQYF
TGCAGCGTTGAGGTGCAGGGAACTGTCTCAGATACGCAGTATTTT
>TRBJ2-1|once|.|TRBV27
CASKTGVGNEQFF
TGTGCCAGCAAGACGGGGGTCGGGAATGAGCAGTTCTTC
>TRBJ1-5|.|.|TRBV6-2/TRBV6-3
CASSYGAGLYQPQHF
TGTGCCAGCAGTTACGGGGCAGGGCTTTATCAGCCCCAGCATTTT
>TRBJ2-1|few|TRBD2|TRBV4-3
CASSQVAGGPWNEQFF
TGCGCCAGCAGTCAGGTAGCGGGAGGGCCTTGGAATGAGCAGTTCTTC
>TRBJ2-3|.|.|TRBV7-2
CASSPTRLEFTDTQYF
TGTGCCAGCAGCCCTACACGACTAGAGTTCACAGATACGCAGTATTTT
>TRBJ2-5|few|TRBD1|TRBV9
CASSVPLGQGQETQYF
TGTGCCAGCAGCGTCCCCTTAGGACAGGGGCAGGAGACCCAGTACTTC
>TRBJ1-5|.|.|TRBV15
CATSRDRSYSNQPQHF
TGTGCCACCAGCAGAGATCGGAGTTATAGCAATCAGCCCCAGCATTTT
>TRBJ1-1|.|.|TRBV19
CASSILRVWGREAFF
TGTGCCAGTAGTATACTCAGGGTTTGGGGCCGTGAAGCTTTCTTT
>TRBJ1-1|.|.|TRBV29-1
CSVGLKNTEAFF
TGCAGCGTGGGACTGAAGAACACTGAAGCTTTCTTT
>TRBJ2-1|.|.|TRBV12-3/TRBV12-4
CASSLGGGNEQFF
TGTGCCAGCAGTTTAGGGGGAGGCAATGAGCAGTTCTTC
>TRBJ1-6|.|.|TRBV5-1
CASSLESGGGSPLHF
TGCGCCAGCAGCTTGGAATCAGGAGGCGGTTCACCCCTCCACTTT
>TRBJ1-1|.|.|TRBV18
CASSPIGPGQKNTEAFF
TGTGCCAGCTCACCAATAGGTCCTGGACAGAAGAACACTGAAGCTTTCTTT
>TRBJ2-5|.|.|TRBV9
CASSVNGGETQYF
TGTGCCAGCAGCGTGAACGGGGGAGAGACCCAGTACTTC
>TRBJ1-6|.|.|TRBV27
CASSFRGTTSPLHF
TGTGCCAGCAGTTTTCGGGGGACCACTTCACCCCTCCACTTT
>TRBJ2-2|.|.|TRBV6-2/TRBV6-3
CASSYEGVGELFF
TGTGCCAGCAGTTACGAAGGGGTCGGGGAGCTGTTTTTT
>TRBJ2-3|.|TRBD1|TRBV27
CASSLGQGVYIDTQYF
TGTGCCAGCAGTTTGGGACAGGGAGTTTATATAGATACGCAGTATTTT
>TRBJ2-2|few|TRBD2|TRBV7-9
CASSSPTSGGATPGELFF
TGTGCCAGCAGCTCTCCAACTAGCGGGGGGGCTACCCCCGGGGAGCTGTTTTTT
>TRBJ2-2|.|.|TRBV5-4
CASSPGPGTGELFF
TGTGCCAGCAGCCCAGGGCCCGGCACCGGGGAGCTGTTTTTT
>TRBJ2-7|.|.|TRBV5-8
CASSFRTLSSLEQYF
TGTGCCAGCAGCTTTAGGACACTCTCCTCCTTGGAGCAGTACTTC
>TRBJ2-1|.|.|TRBV12-5
CASGLTEVGEQFF
TGTGCTAGTGGTTTGACGGAGGTGGGGGAGCAGTTCTTC
>TRBJ2-7|.|TRBD2|TRBV5-5
CASSLGLAGDFSREQYF
TGTGCCAGCAGCTTGGGACTAGCGGGGGACTTTTCACGCGAGCAGTACTTC
>TRBJ1-1|once|.|TRBV6-5
CASSYGPMNTEAFF
TGTGCCAGCAGTTACGGGCCTATGAACACTGAAGCTTTCTTT
>TRBJ2-3|.|TRBD2|TRBV4-3
CASSQDHRAGVTDTQYF
TGCGCCAGCAGCCAAGATCATCGAGCGGGGGTGACAGATACGCAGTATTTT
>TRBJ2-1|.|.|TRBV6-4
CASRVETAFFNNEQFF
TGTGCCAGCAGGGTCGAGACAGCATTCTTTAACAATGAGCAGTTCTTC
>TRBJ1-6|once|.|TRBV6-5
CASSYGTIGSPLHF
TGTGCCAGCAGTTACGGGACTATTGGCTCACCCCTCCACTTT
>TRBJ2-2|.|TRBD2|TRBV30
CAWNSGRLSGELFF
TGTGCCTGGAATAGCGGGAGACTTAGCGGGGAGCTGTTTTTT
>TRBJ2-5|.|TRBD2|TRBV24-1
CATSDGTSGTPQYF
TGTGCCACCAGTGATGGTACTAGCGGGACACCCCAGTACTTC
>TRBJ1-5|medium-sized|.|TRBV6-2/TRBV6-3
CASSYSMEGKNQPQHF
TGTGCCAGCAGTTACTCAATGGAGGGCAAGAATCAGCCCCAGCATTTT
>TRBJ2-5|few|TRBD2|TRBV15
CATSREAAGVKETQYF
TGTGCCACCAGCAGAGAGGCGGCGGGAGTAAAAGAGACCCAGTACTTC
>TRBJ2-3|.|.|TRBV9
CASRPPMRVGSTDTQYF
TGTGCCAGCAGGCCCCCCATGCGGGTTGGAAGCACAGATACGCAGTATTTT
>TRBJ1-2|.|TRBD1|TRBV5-4
CASKFQQGSNYGYTF
TGTGCCAGCAAATTTCAACAGGGGTCTAACTATGGCTACACCTTC
>TRBJ1-2|.|.|TRBV2
CASSGRGLYGYTF
TGTGCCAGCAGTGGGCGGGGTCTCTATGGCTACACCTTC
>TRBJ1-2|once|.|TRBV19
CASSIDSQNYGYTF
TGTGCCAGTAGTATAGACAGTCAGAACTATGGCTACACCTTC
>TRBJ2-7|.|TRBD2|TRBV20-1
CSASGLAGGPPRYEQYF
TGCAGTGCTAGTGGCCTAGCGGGAGGGCCTCCCCGATACGAGCAGTACTTC
>TRBJ1-2|.|.|TRBV28
CASSSDIYGYTF
TGTGCCAGCAGTTCCGACATCTATGGCTACACCTTC
>TRBJ2-5|.|.|TRBV4-3
CASSQLPGVQTQYF
TGCGCCAGCAGCCAACTACCGGGGGTTCAGACCCAGTACTTC
>TRBJ2-2|few|.|TRBV9
CASSVGFGGYSTGELFF
TGTGCCAGCAGCGTAGGTTTTGGGGGGTACTCCACCGGGGAGCTGTTTTTT
>TRBJ2-3|once|TRBD2|TRBV6-2/TRBV6-3
CASSTATSGSPDTQYF
TGTGCCAGCAGTACCGCGACTAGCGGGAGCCCAGATACGCAGTATTTT
>TRBJ1-2|.|.|TRBV28
CASNRQAMGYTF
TGTGCCAGCAATCGCCAGGCCATGGGCTACACCTTC
>TRBJ1-1|.|.|TRBV6-1
CASSEAGKGTEAFF
TGTGCCAGCAGTGAGGCAGGGAAAGGTACTGAAGCTTTCTTT
>TRBJ1-2|.|TRBD1|TRBV7-8
CASTQDRGYGYTF
TGTGCCAGCACCCAGGACAGGGGATATGGCTACACCTTC
>TRBJ1-2|.|TRBD1|TRBV7-2
CASKDLTGYYGYTF
TGTGCCAGCAAAGACTTGACAGGGTACTATGGCTACACCTTC
>TRBJ2-3|.|TRBD1|TRBV4-3
CASSQGTGGIGDTQYF
TGCGCCAGCAGCCAAGGGACAGGGGGCATTGGAGATACGCAGTATTTT
>TRBJ1-1|.|.|TRBV28
CASRTTDLNTEAFF
TGTGCCAGCAGGACGACAGATCTGAACACTGAAGCTTTCTTT
>TRBJ1-6|.|.|TRBV28
CASSGAQGNNSPLHF
TGTGCCAGCAGTGGGGCCCAGGGAAATAATTCACCCCTCCACTTT
>TRBJ1-6|few|.|TRBV7-6
CASSLRAGGASSYNSPLHF
TGTGCCAGCAGCCTCCGGGCGGGAGGAGCAAGCTCCTATAATTCACCCCTCCACTTT
>TRBJ2-2|few|TRBD2|TRBV2
CATKTRGGRNTGELFF
TGTGCCACAAAGACCCGGGGGGGTCGGAACACCGGGGAGCTGTTTTTT
>TRBJ1-3|once|TRBD1|TRBV27
CASKTGAGNTIYF
TGTGCCAGCAAGACAGGGGCTGGAAACACCATATATTTT